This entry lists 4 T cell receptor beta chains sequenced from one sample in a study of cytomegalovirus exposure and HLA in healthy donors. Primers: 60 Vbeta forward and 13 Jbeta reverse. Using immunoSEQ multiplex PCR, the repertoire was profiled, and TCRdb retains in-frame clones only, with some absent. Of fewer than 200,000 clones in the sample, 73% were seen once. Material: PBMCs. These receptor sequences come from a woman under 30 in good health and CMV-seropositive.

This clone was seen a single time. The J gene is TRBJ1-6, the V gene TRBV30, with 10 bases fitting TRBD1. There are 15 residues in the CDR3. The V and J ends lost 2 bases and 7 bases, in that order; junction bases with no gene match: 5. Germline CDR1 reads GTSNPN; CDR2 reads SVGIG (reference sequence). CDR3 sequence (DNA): TGTGCCTGGAGTAGGGACAGGGGACGAAATTCACCCCTCCACTTT. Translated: CAWSRDRGRNSPLHF.

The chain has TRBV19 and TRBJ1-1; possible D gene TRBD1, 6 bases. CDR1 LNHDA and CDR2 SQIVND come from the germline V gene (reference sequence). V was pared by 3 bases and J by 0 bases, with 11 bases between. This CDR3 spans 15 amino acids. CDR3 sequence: CASSIQGPMNTEAFF. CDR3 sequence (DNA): TGTGCCAGTAGTATCCAGGGGCCCATGAACACTGAAGCTTTCTTT.

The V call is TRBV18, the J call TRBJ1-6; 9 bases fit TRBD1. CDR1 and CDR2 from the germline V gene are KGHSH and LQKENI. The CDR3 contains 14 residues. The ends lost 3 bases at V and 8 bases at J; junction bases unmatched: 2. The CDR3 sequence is CASSPRDRDSPLHF. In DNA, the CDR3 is TGTGCCAGCTCACCCCGGGACAGGGATTCACCCCTCCACTTT.

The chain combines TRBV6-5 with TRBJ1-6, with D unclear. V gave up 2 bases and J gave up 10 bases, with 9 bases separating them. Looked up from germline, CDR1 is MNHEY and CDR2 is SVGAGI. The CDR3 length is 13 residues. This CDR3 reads CASSYQLESPLHF. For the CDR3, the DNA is TGTGCCAGCAGTTACCAACTTGAATCACCCCTCCACTTT.